This TCR beta chain was sequenced for a study of regulatory dendritic cells for organ transplantation. Study-level findings and limits: Considerable individual heterogeneity was seen in alloreactive memory CD8+ T cells.

Trimming cost V 4 bases and J 3 bases; bases outside gene matches: 6. The CDR3 has 15 residues. In germline, CDR1 is SGHRS, CDR2 YFSETQ. To note about this clone: Its specificity is unknown.

The assay was immunoSEQ multiplex PCR, and TCRdb's table has in-frame clones only and misses some. The sample holds roughly 30,000 clones; 82% are singletons and the top ten take approximately 0.39%. CD4+ or CD8+ T cells were sorted as naive CD45RA+ or memory CD45RO+. The V and J genes are TRBV5-1 and TRBJ1-4, with 7 bases identical to TRBD1. The specimen sequenced was naive CD8+ T cells from blood. Indicated subset: CD45RA+ naive T cells. The clonotype was recovered from a human donor in good health. The CDR3: CASSGGQASNEKLFF. For the CDR3, the DNA is TGCGCCAGCAGCGGCGGACAGGCGTCTAATGAAAAACTGTTTTTT.